This T cell receptor beta chain emerged from a study of T cell responses to AZD1222 COVID-19 vaccine. Study-level information: Timing groups of about 4 and about 12 weeks for second doses were pooled.

TCRdb keeps only in-frame clones here, not all; method: immunoSEQ multiplex PCR. The sample has some 130,000 clones, roughly nine tenths seen once. Study results and limitations: Within unmutated variant regions lay the reported targets of nearly half of spike-specific TCRs. Recipients of two AZD1222 doses showed rising Spike-specific TCR breadth and depth.

CDR1 MNHEY and CDR2 SMNVEV come from the germline V gene (reference sequence). The CDR3 totals 14 residues. Trimming removed 3 bases at V and 5 bases at J, with 13 bases between. Note on this clone: Antigen: not known.

This receptor was obtained from an adult in good health. The chain carries TRBV27 and TRBJ2-5; no clear D. This specimen was peripheral blood, taken on day 0 of AZD1222 vaccination. The CDR3 loop reads CASSLPRSVETQYF. DNA of the CDR3: TGTGCCAGCAGTTTGCCTAGGAGCGTGGAGACCCAGTACTTC.